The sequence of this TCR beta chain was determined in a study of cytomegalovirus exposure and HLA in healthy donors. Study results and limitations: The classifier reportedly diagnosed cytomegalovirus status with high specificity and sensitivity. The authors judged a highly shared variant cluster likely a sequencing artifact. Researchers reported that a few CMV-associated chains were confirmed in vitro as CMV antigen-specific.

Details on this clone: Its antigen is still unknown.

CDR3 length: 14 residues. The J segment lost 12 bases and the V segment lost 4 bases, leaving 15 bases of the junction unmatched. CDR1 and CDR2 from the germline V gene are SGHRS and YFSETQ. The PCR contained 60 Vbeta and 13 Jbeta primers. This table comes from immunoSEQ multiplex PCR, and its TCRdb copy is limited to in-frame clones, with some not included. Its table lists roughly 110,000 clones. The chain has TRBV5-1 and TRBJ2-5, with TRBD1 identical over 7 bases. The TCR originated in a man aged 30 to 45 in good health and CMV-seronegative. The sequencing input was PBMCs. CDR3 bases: TGCGCCAGCAGCCTTGCTTCCTTAAGACAGGGCAAGTACTTC. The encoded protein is CASSLASLRQGKYF.